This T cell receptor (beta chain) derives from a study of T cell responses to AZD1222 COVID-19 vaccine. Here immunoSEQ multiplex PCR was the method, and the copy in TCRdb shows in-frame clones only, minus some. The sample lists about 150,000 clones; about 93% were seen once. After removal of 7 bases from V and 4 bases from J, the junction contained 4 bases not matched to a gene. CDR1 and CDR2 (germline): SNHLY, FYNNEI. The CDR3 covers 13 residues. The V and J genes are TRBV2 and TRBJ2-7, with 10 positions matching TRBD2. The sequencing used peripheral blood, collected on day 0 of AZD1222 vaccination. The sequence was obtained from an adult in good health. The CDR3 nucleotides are TGTGCCAGCACCGGACTAGCGGTATACGAGCAGTACTTC. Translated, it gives CASTGLAVYEQYF. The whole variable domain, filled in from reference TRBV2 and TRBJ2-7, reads EPEVTQTPSHQVTQMGQEVILRCVPISNHLYFYWYRQILGQKVEFLVSFYNNEISEKSEIFDDQFSVERPDGSNFTLKIRSTKLEDSAMYFCASTGLAVYEQYFGPGTRLTVT.